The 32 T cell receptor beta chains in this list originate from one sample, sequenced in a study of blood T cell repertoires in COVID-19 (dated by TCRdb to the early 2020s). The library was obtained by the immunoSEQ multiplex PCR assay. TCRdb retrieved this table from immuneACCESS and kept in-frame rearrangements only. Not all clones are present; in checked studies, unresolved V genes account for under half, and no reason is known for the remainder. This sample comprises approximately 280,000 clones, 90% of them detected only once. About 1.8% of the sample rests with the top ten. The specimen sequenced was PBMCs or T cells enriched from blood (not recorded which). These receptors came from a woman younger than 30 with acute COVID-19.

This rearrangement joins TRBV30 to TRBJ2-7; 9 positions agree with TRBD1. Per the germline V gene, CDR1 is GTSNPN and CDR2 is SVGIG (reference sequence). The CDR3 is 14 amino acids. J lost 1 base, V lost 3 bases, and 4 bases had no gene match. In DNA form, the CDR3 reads TGTGCCTGGAGGGACGGGACAGGGTCCTACGAGCAGTACTTC. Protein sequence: CAWRDGTGSYEQYF.

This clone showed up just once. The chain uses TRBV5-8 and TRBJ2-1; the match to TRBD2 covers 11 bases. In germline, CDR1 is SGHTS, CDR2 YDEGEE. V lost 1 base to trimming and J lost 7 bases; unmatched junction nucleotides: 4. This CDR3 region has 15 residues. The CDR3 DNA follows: TGTGCCAGCAGCTTGTCACTAGCGGGAGTTAATGAGCAGTTCTTC. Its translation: CASSLSLAGVNEQFF.

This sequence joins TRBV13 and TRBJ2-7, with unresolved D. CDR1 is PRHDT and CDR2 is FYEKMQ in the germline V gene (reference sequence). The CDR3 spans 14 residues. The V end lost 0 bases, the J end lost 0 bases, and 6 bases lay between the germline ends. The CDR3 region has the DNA TGTGCCAGCAGCTTAGGCCCCAGCTCCTACGAGCAGTACTTC. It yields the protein CASSLGPSSYEQYF.

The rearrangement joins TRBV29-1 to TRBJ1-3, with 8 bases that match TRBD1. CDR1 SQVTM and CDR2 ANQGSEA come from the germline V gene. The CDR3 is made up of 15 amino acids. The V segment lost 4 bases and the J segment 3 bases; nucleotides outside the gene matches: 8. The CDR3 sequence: CSVGDRPGRGNTIYF. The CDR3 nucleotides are TGCAGCGTTGGGGACAGGCCCGGCCGTGGAAACACCATATATTTT. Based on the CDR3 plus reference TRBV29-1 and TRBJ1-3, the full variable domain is SAVISQKPSRDICQRGTSLTIQCQVDSQVTMMFWYRQQPGQSLTLIATANQGSEATYESGFVIDKFPISRPNLTFSTLTVSNMSPEDSSIYLCSVGDRPGRGNTIYFGEGSWLTVV.

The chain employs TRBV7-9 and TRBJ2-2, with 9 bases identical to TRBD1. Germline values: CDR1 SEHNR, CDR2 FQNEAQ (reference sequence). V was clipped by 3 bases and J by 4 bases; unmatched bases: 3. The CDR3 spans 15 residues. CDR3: CASSLGTGSTGELFF. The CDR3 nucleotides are TGTGCCAGCAGCTTGGGGACAGGGAGCACCGGGGAGCTGTTTTTT.

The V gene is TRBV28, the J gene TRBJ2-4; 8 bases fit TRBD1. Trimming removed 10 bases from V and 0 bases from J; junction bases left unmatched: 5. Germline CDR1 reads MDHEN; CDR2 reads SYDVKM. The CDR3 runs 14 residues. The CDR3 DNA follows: TGTGCCACAACAGGGGGACTAGCCAAAAACATTCAGTACTTC. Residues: CATTGGLAKNIQYF.

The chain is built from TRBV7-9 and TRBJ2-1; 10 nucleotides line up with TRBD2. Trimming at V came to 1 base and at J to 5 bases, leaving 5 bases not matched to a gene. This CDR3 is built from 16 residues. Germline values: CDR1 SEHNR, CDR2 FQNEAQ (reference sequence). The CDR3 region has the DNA TGTGCCAGCAGCTTAGGTCTAGCGGGAGTGGACAATGAGCAGTTCTTC. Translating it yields CASSLGLAGVDNEQFF.

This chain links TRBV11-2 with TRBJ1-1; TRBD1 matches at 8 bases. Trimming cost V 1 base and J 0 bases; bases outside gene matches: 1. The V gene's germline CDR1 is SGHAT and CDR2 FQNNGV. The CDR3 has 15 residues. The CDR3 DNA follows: TGTGCCAGCAGCTTAGCGACAGGGGTGAACACTGAAGCTTTCTTT. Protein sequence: CASSLATGVNTEAFF.

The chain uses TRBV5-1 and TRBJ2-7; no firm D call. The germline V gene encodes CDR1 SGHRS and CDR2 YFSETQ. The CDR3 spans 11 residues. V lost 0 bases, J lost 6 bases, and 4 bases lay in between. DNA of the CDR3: TGCGCCAGCAGCTTGGTCGGCGAGCAGTACTTC. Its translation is CASSLVGEQYF.

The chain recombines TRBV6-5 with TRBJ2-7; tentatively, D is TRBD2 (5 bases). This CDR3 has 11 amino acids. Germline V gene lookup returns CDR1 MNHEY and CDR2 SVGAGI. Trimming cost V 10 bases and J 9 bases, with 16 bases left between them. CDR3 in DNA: TGTGCCACCGAGGGAGTTCGGGGGCAGTACTTC. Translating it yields CATEGVRGQYF.

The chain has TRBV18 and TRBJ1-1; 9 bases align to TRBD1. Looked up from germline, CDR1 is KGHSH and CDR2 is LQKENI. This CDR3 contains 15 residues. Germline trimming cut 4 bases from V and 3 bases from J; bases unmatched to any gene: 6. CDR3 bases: TGTGCCAGCTCACTACAGGGGGCGAGTGACACTGAAGCTTTCTTT. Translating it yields CASSLQGASDTEAFF. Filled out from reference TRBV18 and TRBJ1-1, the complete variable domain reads NAGVMQNPRHLVRRRGQEARLRCSPMKGHSHVYWYRQLPEEGLKFMVYLQKENIIDESGMPKERFSAEFPKEGPSILRIQQVVRGDSAAYFCASSLQGASDTEAFFGQGTRLTVV.

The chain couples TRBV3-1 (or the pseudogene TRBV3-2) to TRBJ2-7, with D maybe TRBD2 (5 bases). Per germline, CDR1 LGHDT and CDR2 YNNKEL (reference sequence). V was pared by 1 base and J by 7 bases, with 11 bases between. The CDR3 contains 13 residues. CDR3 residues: CASSQARLLEQYF. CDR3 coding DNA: TGTGCCAGCAGCCAAGCGAGACTACTTGAGCAGTACTTC.

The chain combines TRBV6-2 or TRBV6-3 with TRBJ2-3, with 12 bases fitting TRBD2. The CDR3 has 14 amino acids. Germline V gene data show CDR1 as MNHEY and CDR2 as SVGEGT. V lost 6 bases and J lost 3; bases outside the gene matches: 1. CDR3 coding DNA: TGTGCCAGCAGCGGACTAGCGGGGACAGATACGCAGTATTTT. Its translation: CASSGLAGTDTQYF.

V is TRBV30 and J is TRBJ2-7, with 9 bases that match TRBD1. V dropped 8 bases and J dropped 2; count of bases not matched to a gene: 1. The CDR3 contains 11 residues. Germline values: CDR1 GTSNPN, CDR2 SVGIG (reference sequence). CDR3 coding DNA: TGTGCCCGACAGGGGGCCTACGAGCAGTACTTC. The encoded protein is CARQGAYEQYF.

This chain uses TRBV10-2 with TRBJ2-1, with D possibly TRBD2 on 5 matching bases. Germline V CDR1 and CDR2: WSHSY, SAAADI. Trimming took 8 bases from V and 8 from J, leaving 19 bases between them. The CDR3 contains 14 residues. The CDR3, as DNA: TGCGCCAGCGGGGAGACTATTCAACGCGATGAGCAGTTCTTC. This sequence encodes CASGETIQRDEQFF.

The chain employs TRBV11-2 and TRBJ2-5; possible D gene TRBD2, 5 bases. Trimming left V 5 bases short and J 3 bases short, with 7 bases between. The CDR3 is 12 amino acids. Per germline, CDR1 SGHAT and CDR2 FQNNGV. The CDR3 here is CASSPREETQYF. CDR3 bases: TGTGCCAGCAGCCCGAGGGAAGAGACCCAGTACTTC.

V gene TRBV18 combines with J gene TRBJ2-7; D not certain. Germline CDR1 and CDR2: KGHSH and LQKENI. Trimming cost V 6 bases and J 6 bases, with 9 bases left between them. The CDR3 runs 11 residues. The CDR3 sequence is CASSPGGEQYF. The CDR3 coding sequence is TGTGCCAGCTCGCCAGGCGGCGAGCAGTACTTC. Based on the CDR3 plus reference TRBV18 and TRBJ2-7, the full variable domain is NAGVMQNPRHLVRRRGQEARLRCSPMKGHSHVYWYRQLPEEGLKFMVYLQKENIIDESGMPKERFSAEFPKEGPSILRIQQVVRGDSAAYFCASSPGGEQYFGPGTRLTVT.

CDR3 nucleotides: TGTGCCAGCAGCCGGAGACAGGGATCAGATGACGAGCAGTACTTC. This codes for CASSRRQGSDDEQYF. The V gene is TRBV7-2, the J gene TRBJ2-7, with 7 positions matching TRBD1. The CDR3 spans 15 residues. With 5 bases clipped from V and 5 bases from J, the junction kept 12 bases outside the gene matches. The V gene's germline CDR1 is SGHTA and CDR2 FQGNSA. The entire variable domain, with the rest obtained from reference TRBV7-2 and TRBJ2-7, is as follows: GAGVSQSPSNKVTEKGKDVELRCDPISGHTALYWYRQSLGQGLEFLIYFQGNSAPDKSGLPSDRFSAERTGGSVSTLTIQRTQQEDSAVYLCASSRRQGSDDEQYFGPGTRLTVT.

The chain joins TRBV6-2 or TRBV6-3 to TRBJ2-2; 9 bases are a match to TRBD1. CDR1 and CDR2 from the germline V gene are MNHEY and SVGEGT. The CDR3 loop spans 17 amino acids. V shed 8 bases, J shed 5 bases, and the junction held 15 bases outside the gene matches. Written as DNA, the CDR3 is TGTGCCAGCCGCCCCTTCAGCCGGGACAGGGATACCGGGGAGCTGTTTTTT. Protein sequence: CASRPFSRDRDTGELFF.

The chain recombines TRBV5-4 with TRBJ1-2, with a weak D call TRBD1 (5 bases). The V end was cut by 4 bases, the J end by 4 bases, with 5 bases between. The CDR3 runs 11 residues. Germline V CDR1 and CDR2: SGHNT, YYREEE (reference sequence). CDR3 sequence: CASSQGYGYTF. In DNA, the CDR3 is TGTGCCAGCAGCCAGGGCTATGGCTACACCTTC.

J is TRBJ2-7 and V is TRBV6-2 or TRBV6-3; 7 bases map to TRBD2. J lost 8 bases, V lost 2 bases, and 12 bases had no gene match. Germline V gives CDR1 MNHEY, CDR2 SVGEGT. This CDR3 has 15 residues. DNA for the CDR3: TGTGCCAGCAGTTACGGTCGGGCTAGCGGTACGCAGCAGTACTTC. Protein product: CASSYGRASGTQQYF.

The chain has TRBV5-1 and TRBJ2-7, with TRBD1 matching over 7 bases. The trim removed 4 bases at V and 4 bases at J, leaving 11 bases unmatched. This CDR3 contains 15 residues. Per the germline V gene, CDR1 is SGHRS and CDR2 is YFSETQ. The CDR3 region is CASSKGGHGGYEQYF. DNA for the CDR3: TGCGCCAGCAGCAAAGGGGGCCACGGTGGATACGAGCAGTACTTC.

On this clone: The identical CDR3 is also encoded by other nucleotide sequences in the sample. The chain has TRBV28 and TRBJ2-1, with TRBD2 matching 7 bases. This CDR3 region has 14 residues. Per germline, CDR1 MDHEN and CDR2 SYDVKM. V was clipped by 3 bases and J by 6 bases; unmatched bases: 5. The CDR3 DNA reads TGTGCCAGCAGTTTGATGGGCGGGAGCAATGAGCAGTTCTTC. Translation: CASSLMGGSNEQFF.

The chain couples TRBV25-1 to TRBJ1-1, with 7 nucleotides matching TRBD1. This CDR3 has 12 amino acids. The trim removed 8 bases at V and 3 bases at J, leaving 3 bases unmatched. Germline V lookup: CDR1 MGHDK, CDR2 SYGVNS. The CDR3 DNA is TGTGCCAGCCACAGGGGTGACACTGAAGCTTTCTTT. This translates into CASHRGDTEAFF. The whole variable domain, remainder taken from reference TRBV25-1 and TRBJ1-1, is EADIYQTPRYLVIGTGKKITLECSQTMGHDKMYWYQQDPGMELHLIHYSYGVNSTEKGDLSSESTVSRIRTEHFPLTLESARPSHTSQYLCASHRGDTEAFFGQGTRLTVV.

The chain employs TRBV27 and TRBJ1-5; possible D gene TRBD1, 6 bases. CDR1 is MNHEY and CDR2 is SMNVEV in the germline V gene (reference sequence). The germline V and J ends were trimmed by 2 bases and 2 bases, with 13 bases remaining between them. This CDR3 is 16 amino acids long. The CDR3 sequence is CASSLRGIDGNQPQHF. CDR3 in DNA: TGTGCCAGCAGTTTAAGGGGGATCGATGGCAATCAGCCCCAGCATTTT.

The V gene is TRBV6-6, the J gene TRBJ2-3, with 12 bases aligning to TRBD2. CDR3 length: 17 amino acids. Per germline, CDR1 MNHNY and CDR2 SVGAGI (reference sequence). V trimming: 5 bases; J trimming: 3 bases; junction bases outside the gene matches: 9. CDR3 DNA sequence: TGTGCCAGCAGTCTTGTGACTAGCGGGAGTGTGACAGATACGCAGTATTTT. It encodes CASSLVTSGSVTDTQYF.

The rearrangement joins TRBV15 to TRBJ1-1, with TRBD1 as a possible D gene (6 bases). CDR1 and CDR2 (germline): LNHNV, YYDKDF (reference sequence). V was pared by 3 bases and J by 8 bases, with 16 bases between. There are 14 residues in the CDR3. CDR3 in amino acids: CATSSNRVSSEAFF. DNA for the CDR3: TGTGCCACCAGCAGCAACAGGGTATCTAGCGAAGCTTTCTTT.

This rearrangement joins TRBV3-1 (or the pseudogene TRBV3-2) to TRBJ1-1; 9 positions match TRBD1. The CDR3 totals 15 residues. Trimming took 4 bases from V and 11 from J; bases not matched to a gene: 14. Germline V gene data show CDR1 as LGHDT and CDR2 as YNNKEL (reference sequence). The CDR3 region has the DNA TGTGCCAGCAGCCCCGGGACAGGGAGCCGCCTCTGGGCTTTCTTT. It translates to CASSPGTGSRLWAFF.

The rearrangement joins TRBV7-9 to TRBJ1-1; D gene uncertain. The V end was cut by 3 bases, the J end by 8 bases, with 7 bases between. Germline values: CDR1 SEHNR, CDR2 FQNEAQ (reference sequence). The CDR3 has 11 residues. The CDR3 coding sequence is TGTGCCAGCAGCTTCGGGAGCGAAGCTTTCTTT. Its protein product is CASSFGSEAFF.

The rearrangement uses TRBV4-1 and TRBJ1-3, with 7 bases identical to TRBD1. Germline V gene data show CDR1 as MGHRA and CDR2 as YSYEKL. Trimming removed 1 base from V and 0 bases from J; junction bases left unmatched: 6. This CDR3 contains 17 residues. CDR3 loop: CASSQGRGPISGNTIYF. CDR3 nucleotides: TGCGCCAGCAGCCAAGGGAGGGGGCCCATCTCTGGAAACACCATATATTTT.

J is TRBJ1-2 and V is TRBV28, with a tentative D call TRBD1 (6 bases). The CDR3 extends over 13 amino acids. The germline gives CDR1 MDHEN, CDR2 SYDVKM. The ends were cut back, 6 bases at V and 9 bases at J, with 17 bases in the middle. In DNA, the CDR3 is TGTGCCAGCAGGAAACCAGGGGCCCCTAGCTACACCTTC. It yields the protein CASRKPGAPSYTF.

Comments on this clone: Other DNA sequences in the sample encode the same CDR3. CDR3 in amino acids: CASSQGSGIYNEQFF. CDR3 sequence (DNA): TGCGCCAGCAGCCAAGGGAGCGGGATATACAATGAGCAGTTCTTC. The gene calls are TRBV4-3 and TRBJ2-1; 7 bases fit TRBD2. This CDR3 has 15 residues. Trimming at V came to 1 base and at J to 4 bases, leaving 4 bases not matched to a gene. Germline V lookup: CDR1 LGHNA, CDR2 YSLEER.